This entry is about one T cell receptor (beta chain). The antigen is not known. An assay was performed, and its level was deep. Original processing methods: Junction-only sequences without quality scores came from ImmunoSEQ, so filtering differed. Data came from immunoSEQ multiplex PCR; TCRdb stores just in-frame clones and leaves some out. V and J calls and clone size are copied from that table; D and trimming were computed from the DNA. The sample lists about 2.3 million clones, roughly 92% occurring once. This specimen comes from a study of shared clonotypes between healthy human individuals. Study results and caveats: The generation probabilities recorded for non-shared clonotypes fell below those of clonotypes shared by all four donors. As a rule, naive subsets had a larger estimated richness than memory subsets.

The sample was naive CD4+ T cells from PBMCs. Subset: CD45RA+ positively selected. This sequence originates from a man between 18 and 29 years old in good health. Some clones in this sample may be carry-over from other donors' samples.

CDR3 sequence reads: CASSVRPGTESRNTIYF. DNA for the CDR3: TGTGCCAGCAGCGTCCGGCCCGGGACAGAAAGCCGAAACACCATATATTTT. This rearrangement joins TRBV9 to TRBJ1-3; 7 bases are a match to TRBD1. There are 17 residues in the CDR3. Germline CDR1 is SGDLS and CDR2 is YYNGEE. The V gene end was trimmed by 2 bases and the J gene end by 5 bases; junction bases not matched to a gene: 13.